Below are 12 T cell receptor beta chains sequenced from a single sample in a study of CD8+CD57+ T cells in acquired aplastic anemia. TCR beta VDJ and CDR3 profiles were obtained from a genomic DNA template. TCRdb used MiXCR to reprocess the reads, holding one entry per CDR3 protein. The sample shows 250,000 to 350,000 distinct CDR3 sequences, around three fifths of them seen only once. Sequenced sample: sorted CD4+, CD8+, or CD8+CD57+ T cells (not recorded which) from PBMCs. The receptors originated from a human donor with severe aplastic anemia or a healthy control (not recorded which).

This clonotype was counted only a few times. The chain recombines TRBV9 with TRBJ1-6; maybe TRBD1 (5 bases). Trimming left V 3 bases short and J 7 bases short, with 20 bases between. Germline CDR1 and CDR2: SGDLS and YYNGEE. This CDR3 spans 17 amino acids. The CDR3 bases are TGTGCCAGCAGCGCGGCCACATCGGGGGGTTCCAATTCACCCCTCCACTTT. Translated: CASSAATSGGSNSPLHF. Complete variable domain (other parts from reference TRBV9 and TRBJ1-6): DSGVTQTPKHLITATGQRVTLRCSPRSGDLSVYWYQQSLDQGLQFLIQYYNGEERAKGNILERFSAQQFPDLHSELNLSSLELGDSALYFCASSAATSGGSNSPLHFGNGTRLTVT.

The V and J genes are TRBV29-1 and TRBJ2-3; D might be TRBD1 (5 bases). The J call may be incorrect, as the DNA end agrees better with TRBJ1-5. The CDR3 has 17 amino acids. Germline CDR1 is SQVTM and CDR2 is ANQGSEA. CDR3 in DNA: TGCAGCGTGGCCGGTAAACAAGGACTAGCGGACACAGATACGCAGCATTTT. It specifies CSVAGKQGLADTDTQHF.

This sequence joins TRBV20-1 and TRBJ2-1; no reliable D call. V was pared by 0 bases and J by 3 bases, with 9 bases between. This CDR3 region has 14 residues. CDR1 and CDR2 from the germline V gene are DFQATT and SNEGSKA (reference sequence). The CDR3 bases are TGCAGTGCTAGAGATCAGGCCAGCTACAATGAGCAGTTCTTC. This encodes CSARDQASYNEQFF.

The chain uses TRBV9 and TRBJ2-1; 10 nucleotides align to TRBD2. V shed 7 bases, J shed 6 bases, and the junction held 13 bases outside the gene matches. CDR1 is SGDLS, CDR2 YYNGEE, per germline. This CDR3 comprises 16 residues. The CDR3 sequence is CASGRSGGAYPNEQFF. CDR3 coding DNA: TGTGCCAGCGGACGGAGCGGGGGGGCCTATCCCAATGAGCAGTTCTTC.

The gene calls are TRBV19 and TRBJ2-5, with D possibly being TRBD1 or TRBD2 (6 bases each). The germline V gene encodes CDR1 LNHDA and CDR2 SQIVND (reference sequence). V dropped 5 bases and J dropped 1 base, with 17 bases sitting between them. The CDR3 is 16 amino acids. As DNA, the CDR3 is TGTGCCAGTAGTTCGCAGGGGAGGTGGGGCCAAGAGACCCAGTACTTC. It encodes CASSSQGRWGQETQYF.

This chain connects TRBV24-1 to TRBJ2-3; D is perhaps TRBD1 (6 bases). Trimming took off 1 base at V and 1 base at J, with 20 bases between the two ends. Germline loops: CDR1 KGHDR, CDR2 SFDVKD. CDR3 size: 19 residues. The CDR3 nucleotides read TGTGCCACCAGTGATTTTTGGGCGGGCGACAGGCCGGGCACAGATACGCAGTATTTT. It encodes CATSDFWAGDRPGTDTQYF.

This clonotype was counted ten times or more. The chain is built from TRBV6-1 and TRBJ2-7; D may be TRBD1 or TRBD2 (5 bases each). Looked up from germline, CDR1 is MNHNS and CDR2 is SASEGT. V lost 3 bases, J lost 7 bases, and 13 bases lay in between. This CDR3 is 13 amino acids long. DNA for the CDR3: TGTGCCAGCAGTGACAGGGCCCGAGGGGAGCAGTACTTC. Protein sequence: CASSDRARGEQYF.

V usage is TRBV7-9 and J usage is TRBJ2-7; 7 bases map to TRBD1. The CDR3 is 14 residues long. The V gene end was trimmed by 3 bases and the J gene end by 6 bases; junction bases not matched to a gene: 8. Germline values: CDR1 SEHNR, CDR2 FQNEAQ (reference sequence). The CDR3 region is CASSFRTGSSEQYF. CDR3 bases: TGTGCCAGCAGCTTTCGGACAGGTTCTAGCGAGCAGTACTTC.

This rearrangement joins TRBV19 to TRBJ1-5, with D unresolved. This CDR3 contains 15 residues. V shed 5 bases and J shed 3 bases, with 14 bases lying between them. From germline, CDR1 is LNHDA and CDR2 SQIVND (reference sequence). The CDR3 spells CASSAGDGYNQPQHF. The CDR3 DNA reads TGTGCCAGTAGTGCCGGAGACGGATACAATCAGCCCCAGCATTTT.

This rearrangement joins TRBV2 to TRBJ1-1; the D gene is possibly TRBD1 (5 bases). Germline V gene data show CDR1 as SNHLY and CDR2 as FYNNEI. This CDR3 has 17 amino acids. Trimming stripped 7 bases from V and 4 bases from J, with 25 bases between. The CDR3 spells CASTTPGDFESSTEAFF. The DNA of the CDR3 is TGTGCCAGCACCACTCCGGGGGATTTCGAATCGAGCACTGAAGCTTTCTTT.

This clonotype was counted only a few times. The rearrangement joins TRBV30 to TRBJ1-5; 8 nucleotides align to TRBD1. Trimming at V came to 5 bases and at J to 7 bases, leaving 4 bases not matched to a gene. This CDR3 spans 12 amino acids. Per the germline V gene, CDR1 is GTSNPN and CDR2 is SVGIG (reference sequence). Here the CDR3 reads CAWGQGPQPQHF. As DNA, the CDR3 is TGTGCCTGGGGACAGGGCCCCCAGCCCCAGCATTTT.

This clonotype came up many times. This rearrangement joins TRBV5-1 to TRBJ1-3; TRBD1 might be the D (5 bases). The CDR3 has 16 residues. Germline V gives CDR1 SGHRS, CDR2 YFSETQ. V was clipped by 2 bases and J by 1 base, with 13 bases between them. The CDR3 DNA reads as TGCGCCAGCAGCTTTGTAGGAGGGGTTTCTGGAAACACCATATATTTT. Protein sequence: CASSFVGGVSGNTIYF. Using reference TRBV5-1 and TRBJ1-3 for the parts outside the CDR3, the full variable domain is KAGVTQTPRYLIKTRGQQVTLSCSPISGHRSVSWYQQTPGQGLQFLFEYFSETQRNKGNFPGRFSGRQFSNSRSEMNVSTLELGDSALYLCASSFVGGVSGNTIYFGEGSWLTVV.